This T cell receptor (beta chain) came from a study of blood T cells in healthy people across ages. This clonotype was detected only a few times. Antigen: not known. Study-level points and caveats: Fewer expanded clones and more diversity marked long-lived versus aged donors.

Together with a sample-barcoded 5' primer, a J-beta primer mix was included in a second PCR lasting roughly 6 to 12 cycles. TCRdb reanalysed the 5' RACE reads using MiXCR and keeps one entry per CDR3 protein. The sample has 710,000 or so distinct CDR3 sequences, roughly 32% seen once; the top ten hold roughly 14%. Germline CDR1 SEHNR, CDR2 FQNEAQ (reference sequence). V shed 1 base and J shed 7 bases, with 10 bases lying between them. The CDR3 spans 14 residues. This TCR was sampled from an elderly woman in good health. The sample consisted of blood. The V call is TRBV7-9, the J call TRBJ1-4; D ambiguous. CDR3 nucleotide sequence: TGTGCCAGCAGCTTAGGGAGATTGGCTGAAAAACTGTTTTTT. Residues: CASSLGRLAEKLFF.